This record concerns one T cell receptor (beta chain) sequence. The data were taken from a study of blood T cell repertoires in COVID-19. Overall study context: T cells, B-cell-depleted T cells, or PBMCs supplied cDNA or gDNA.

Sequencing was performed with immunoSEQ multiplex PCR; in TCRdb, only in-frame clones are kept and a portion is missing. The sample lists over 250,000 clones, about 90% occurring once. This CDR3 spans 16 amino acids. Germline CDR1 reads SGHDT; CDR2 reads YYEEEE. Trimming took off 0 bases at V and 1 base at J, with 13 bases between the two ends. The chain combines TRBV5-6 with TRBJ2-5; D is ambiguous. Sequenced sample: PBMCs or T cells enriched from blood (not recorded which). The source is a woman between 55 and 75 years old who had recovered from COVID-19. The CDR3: CASSLDIGVLQETQYF. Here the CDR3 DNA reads TGTGCCAGCAGCTTGGACATTGGAGTCCTCCAAGAGACCCAGTACTTC. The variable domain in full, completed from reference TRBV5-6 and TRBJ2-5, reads DAGVTQSPTHLIKTRGQQVTLRCSPKSGHDTVSWYQQALGQGPQFIFQYYEEEERQRGNFPDRFSGHQFPNYSSELNVNALLLGDSALYLCASSLDIGVLQETQYFGPGTRLLVL.